The clone carrying this T cell receptor beta chain is a singleton in its sample. As yet, its antigen is unknown. Clones were sequenced by immunoSEQ multiplex PCR, and TCRdb holds only the in-frame ones, with some missing. The table has nearly 50,000 clones, about 88% seen once; the top ten hold approximately 1.9%. Germline V gives CDR1 MNHNS, CDR2 SASEGT. The CDR3 length is 17 residues. Trimming removed 4 bases at V and 0 bases at J, with 16 bases between. These data belong to a study of OX40 agonist ivuxolimab in advanced cancers. Study-level information: Melanoma, hepatocellular carcinoma, head and neck or renal cell cancer occurred in dose-escalation patients. Three patients showed partial responses: one hepatocellular carcinoma and two cutaneous melanoma cases.

Excluded were patients having autoimmune disease history or systemic immunosuppression. Study-level results: Certain nonresponders likewise exhibited a low normalized T-cell clonal expansion.

This clonotype was sampled from an adult with an advanced solid tumor such as melanoma, head and neck, liver or kidney cancer. The chain joins TRBV6-1 to TRBJ1-5; weak D call: TRBD1 (6 bases). Sequenced material: CD4+ or CD8+ T cells sorted from blood, taken in a trial of the OX40 agonist ivuxolimab. CDR3 bases: TGTGCCAGCAGTGGGGAAGGGGGGATTCATAGCAATCAGCCCCAGCATTTT. The encoded protein is CASSGEGGIHSNQPQHF.